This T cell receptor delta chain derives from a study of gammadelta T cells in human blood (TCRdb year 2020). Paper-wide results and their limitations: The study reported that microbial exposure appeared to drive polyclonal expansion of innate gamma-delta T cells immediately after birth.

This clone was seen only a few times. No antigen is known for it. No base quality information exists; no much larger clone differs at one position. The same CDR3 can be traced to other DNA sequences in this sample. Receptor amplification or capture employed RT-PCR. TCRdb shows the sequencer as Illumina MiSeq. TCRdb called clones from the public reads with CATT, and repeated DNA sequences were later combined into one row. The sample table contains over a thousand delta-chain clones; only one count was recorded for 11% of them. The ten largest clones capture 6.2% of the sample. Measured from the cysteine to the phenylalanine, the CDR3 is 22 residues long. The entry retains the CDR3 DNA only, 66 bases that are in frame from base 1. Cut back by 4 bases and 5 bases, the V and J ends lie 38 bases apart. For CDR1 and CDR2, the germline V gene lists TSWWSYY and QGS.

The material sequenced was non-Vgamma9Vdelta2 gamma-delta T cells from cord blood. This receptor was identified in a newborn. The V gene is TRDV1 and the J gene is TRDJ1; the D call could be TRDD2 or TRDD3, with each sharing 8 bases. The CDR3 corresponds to CALGAKGFLRRAGGLETDKLIF. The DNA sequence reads TGTGCTCTTGGGGCCAAAGGCTTCCTACGTCGGGCTGGGGGACTAGAAACAGATAAACTCATCTTT.